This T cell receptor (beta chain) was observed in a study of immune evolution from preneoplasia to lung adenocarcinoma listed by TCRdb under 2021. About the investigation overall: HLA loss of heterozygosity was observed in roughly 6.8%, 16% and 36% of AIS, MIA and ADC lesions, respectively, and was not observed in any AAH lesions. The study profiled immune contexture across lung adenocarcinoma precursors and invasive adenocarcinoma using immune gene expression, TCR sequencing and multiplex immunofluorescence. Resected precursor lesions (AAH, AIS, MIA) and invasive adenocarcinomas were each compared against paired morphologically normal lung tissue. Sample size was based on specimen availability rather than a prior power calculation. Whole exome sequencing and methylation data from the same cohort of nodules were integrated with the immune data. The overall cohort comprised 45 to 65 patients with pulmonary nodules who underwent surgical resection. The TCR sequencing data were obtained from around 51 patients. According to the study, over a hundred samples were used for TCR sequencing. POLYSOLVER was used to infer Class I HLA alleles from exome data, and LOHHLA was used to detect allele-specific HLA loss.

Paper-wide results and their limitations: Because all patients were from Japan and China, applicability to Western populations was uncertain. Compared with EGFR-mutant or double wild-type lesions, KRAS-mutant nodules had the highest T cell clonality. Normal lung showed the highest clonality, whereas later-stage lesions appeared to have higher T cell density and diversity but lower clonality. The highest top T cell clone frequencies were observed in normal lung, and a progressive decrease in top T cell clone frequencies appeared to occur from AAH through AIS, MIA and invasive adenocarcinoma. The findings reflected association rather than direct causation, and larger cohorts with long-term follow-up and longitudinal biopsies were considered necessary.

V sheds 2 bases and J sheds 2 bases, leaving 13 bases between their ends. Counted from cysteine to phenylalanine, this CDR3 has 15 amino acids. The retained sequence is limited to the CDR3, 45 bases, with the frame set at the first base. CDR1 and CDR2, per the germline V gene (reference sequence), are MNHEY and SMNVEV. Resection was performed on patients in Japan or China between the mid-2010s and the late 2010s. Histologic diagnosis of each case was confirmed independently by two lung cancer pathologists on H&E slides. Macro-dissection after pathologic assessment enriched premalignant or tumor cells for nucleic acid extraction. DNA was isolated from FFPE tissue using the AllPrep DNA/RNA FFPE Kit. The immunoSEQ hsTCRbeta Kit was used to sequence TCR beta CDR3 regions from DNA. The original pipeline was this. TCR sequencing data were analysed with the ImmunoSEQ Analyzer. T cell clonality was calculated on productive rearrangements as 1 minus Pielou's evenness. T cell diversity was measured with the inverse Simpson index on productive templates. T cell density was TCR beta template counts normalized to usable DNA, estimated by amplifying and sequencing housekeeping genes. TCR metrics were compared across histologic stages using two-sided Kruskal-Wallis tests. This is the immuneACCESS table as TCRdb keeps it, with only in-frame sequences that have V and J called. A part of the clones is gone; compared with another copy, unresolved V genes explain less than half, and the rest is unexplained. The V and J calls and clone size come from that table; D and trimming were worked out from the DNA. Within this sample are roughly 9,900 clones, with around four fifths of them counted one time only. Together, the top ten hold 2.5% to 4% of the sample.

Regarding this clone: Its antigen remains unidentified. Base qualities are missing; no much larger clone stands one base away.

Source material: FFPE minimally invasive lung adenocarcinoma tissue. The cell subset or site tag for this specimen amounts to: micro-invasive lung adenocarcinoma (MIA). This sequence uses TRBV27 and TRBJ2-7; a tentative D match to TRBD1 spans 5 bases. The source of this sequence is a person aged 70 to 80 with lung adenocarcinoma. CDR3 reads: CASSLGAGLAYEQYF. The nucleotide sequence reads TGTGCCAGCAGTTTAGGTGCAGGGCTTGCCTACGAGCAGTACTTC.